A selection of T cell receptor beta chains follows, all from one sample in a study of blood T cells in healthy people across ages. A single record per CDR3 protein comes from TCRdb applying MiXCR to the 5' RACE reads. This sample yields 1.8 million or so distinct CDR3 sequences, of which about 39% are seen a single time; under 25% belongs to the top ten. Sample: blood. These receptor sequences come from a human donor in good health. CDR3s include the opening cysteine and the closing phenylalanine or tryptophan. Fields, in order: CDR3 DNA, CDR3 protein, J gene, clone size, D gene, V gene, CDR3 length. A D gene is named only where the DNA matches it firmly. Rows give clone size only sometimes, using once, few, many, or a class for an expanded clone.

TGTGCCAGCAGCCAAGAGGGAATAGGGGGTCCCTACGAGCAGTACTTC CASSQEGIGGPYEQYF TRBJ2-7 NA NA TRBV4-2 16
TGTGCCAGCAGCAACTGGGGGGGTCAAGTCGGGACCCAGTACTTC CASSNWGGQVGTQYF TRBJ2-5 NA TRBD2 TRBV6-2/TRBV6-3 15
TGCAGTGCTAGAGCGTCGGACAGGGTTTGGGCCTACAATGAGCAGTTCTTC CSARASDRVWAYNEQFF TRBJ2-1 NA TRBD1 TRBV20-1 17
TGTGCCAGCAGTCCTACTGGCGGGGTCTACAATGAGCAGTTCTTC CASSPTGGVYNEQFF TRBJ2-1 NA NA TRBV28 15
TGCGCCAGCAGCCAAGGTCTAGACAGGGCCTATGGCTACACCTTC CASSQGLDRAYGYTF TRBJ1-2 NA TRBD1 TRBV4-3 15
TGCAGTGCTAGAGATGACACCCGGGCAGGAGAGACCCAGTACTTC CSARDDTRAGETQYF TRBJ2-5 many NA TRBV20-1 15
TGTGCCAGCAGGGGGCGCACCTTCTATGGCTACACCTTC CASRGRTFYGYTF TRBJ1-2 NA NA TRBV28 13
TGCAGTGAGTCCGGGACTAGCGGGGGCCTGTACAATGAGCAGTTCTTC CSESGTSGGLYNEQFF TRBJ2-1 few TRBD2 TRBV20-1 16
TGCAGCGTTAGGAAAGAGAACACTGAAGCTTTCTTT CSVRKENTEAFF TRBJ1-1 few NA TRBV29-1 12
TGCAGGGCCGTTTACGTGGGCGAGCAGTACTTC CRAVYVGEQYF TRBJ2-7 NA NA TRBV20-1 11
TGCAGTGCACCAGTTTTGGGGGCACGGGAAAAACTGTTTTTT CSAPVLGAREKLFF TRBJ1-4 NA NA TRBV20-1 14
TGTGCCAGCAGCCCGACGTTAACAGCGGGGGCGAACACCGGGGAGCTGTTTTTT CASSPTLTAGANTGELFF TRBJ2-2 NA TRBD2 TRBV11-2 18
TGTGCCAGCAGTTTTGGGGGGGAAGTAGACTACGAGCAGTACTTC CASSFGGEVDYEQYF TRBJ2-7 NA TRBD2 TRBV28 15
TGTGCCAGCAGCGACACCCCAGGTCCAGGGACCCAGTACTTC CASSDTPGPGTQYF TRBJ2-5 NA NA TRBV3-1 14
TGTGCCAGCAGTCCTATAGAGGGTACGCAGTATTTT CASSPIEGTQYF TRBJ2-3 few NA TRBV12-3/TRBV12-4 12
TGCGCCAGCAGCCAAGAGGGGGCTAGCGGACCCAATGAGCAGTTCTTC CASSQEGASGPNEQFF TRBJ2-1 NA NA TRBV4-3 16
TGTGCCAGCAGTTTTACTAAGGCCGGCTACACCTTC CASSFTKAGYTF TRBJ1-2 NA NA TRBV12-3/TRBV12-4 12
TGTAGCGTTGAAGGCAGGCGGGGCTACACCTTC CSVEGRRGYTF TRBJ1-2 NA NA TRBV29-1 11
TGCGCCAGCAGCTTGGTTGGGATAAGCACAGATACGCAGTATTTT CASSLVGISTDTQYF TRBJ2-3 few NA TRBV5-1 15
TGTGCCAGCAGCCCTCGGGACAGGCAGTACAATGAGCAGTTCTTC CASSPRDRQYNEQFF TRBJ2-1 NA TRBD1 TRBV7-3 15
TGTGCCAGCAGTCTTTGGTTGGCCAGGGCGGTTGGCTACACCTTC CASSLWLARAVGYTF TRBJ1-2 few NA TRBV12-3/TRBV12-4 15
TGTGCCAGCAGCCGGGGACAAGTAAACATTCAGTACTTC CASSRGQVNIQYF TRBJ2-4 few NA TRBV7-9 13
TGTGTCAGCCGGGGGGGCCGGTACGGGGGTAACTATGGCTACACCTTC CVSRGGRYGGNYGYTF TRBJ1-2 few NA TRBV28 16
TGCGCCAGCAGCTTGGCACAGACCTACGAGCAGTACTTC CASSLAQTYEQYF TRBJ2-7 few NA TRBV28 13
TGTGCCAGCAGTTTAAACAGGCTAGCTTCACCCCTCCACTTT CASSLNRLASPLHF TRBJ1-6 few NA TRBV28 14
TGTGCCAGCAGCCAAGGGGGTAATGGCTGCACCTTC CASSQGGNGCTF TRBJ1-2 NA NA TRBV4-2 12
TGTGCCAGCAGTCCAGGGATGGGCACCGGGGAGCTGTTTTTT CASSPGMGTGELFF TRBJ2-2 NA NA TRBV6-5 14
TGCAGTGCCCCGAGACAGGGGGTTGATGAGCAGTTCTTC CSAPRQGVDEQFF TRBJ2-1 once TRBD1 TRBV20-1 13
TGCGCCAGCAGCGAAGGGGGCACCACGTCCAATGAGCAGTTCTTC CASSEGGTTSNEQFF TRBJ2-1 few TRBD1 TRBV4-3 15
TGTGCCACCCCGTCCCGGGACAGGACCTCGGCGGCCACAGATACGCAGTATTTT CATPSRDRTSAATDTQYF TRBJ2-3 NA TRBD1 TRBV27 18
TGTGCCAGCAGCAGGGACCGCCCGGGGGTCTCCTACAATGAGCAGTTCTTC CASSRDRPGVSYNEQFF TRBJ2-1 many NA TRBV9 17
TGTGCCAGCAGCCAATTCGCAGGGGCGGAAGCTGAAGCTTTCTTT CASSQFAGAEAEAFF TRBJ1-1 NA NA TRBV12-3/TRBV12-4 15
TGCAGCGTTGGGAGGCAGCTTAACAATGAGCAGTTCTTC CSVGRQLNNEQFF TRBJ2-1 few NA TRBV29-1 13
TGTGCCAGCAGCTCAGCGGACAGTCGCACAGATACGCAGTATTTT CASSSADSRTDTQYF TRBJ2-3 NA NA TRBV7-9 15
TGTGCCAGCAGCTTAGGGACAGGGGGTTCCAAAAACATTCAGTACTTC CASSLGTGGSKNIQYF TRBJ2-4 once TRBD1 TRBV7-9 16